This passage covers 4 T cell receptor beta chains from one sample sequenced in a study of T cells of healthy individuals. TCRdb independently ran MiXCR on the 5' RACE reads; one entry per CDR3 protein. The table shows approximately 52,000 distinct CDR3 sequences, with roughly 14% occurring only once. Source of these receptors: a human donor in good health.

This clonotype has at least ten counts. The chain is built from TRBV20-1 and TRBJ2-7, with D tentatively TRBD1 or TRBD2 (5 bases each). Per germline, CDR1 DFQATT and CDR2 SNEGSKA (reference sequence). The V end was cut by 4 bases, the J end by 0 bases, with 13 bases between. This CDR3 is 14 amino acids long. The CDR3 region has the DNA TGCAGTGCTACTGGGACGGGAAGCTCCTACGAGCAGTACTTC. Amino acids: CSATGTGSSYEQYF.

This clonotype was detected many times. The CDR3 DNA follows: TGTGCCAGCAGCTTAGCTGCCGCGCAACCTGGGGCCAACGTCCTGACTTTC. Residues: CASSLAAAQPGANVLTF. The V call is TRBV7-2, the J call TRBJ2-6; D is unresolved. CDR3 size: 17 residues. CDR1 is SGHTA and CDR2 is FQGNSA in the germline V gene. V was trimmed by 0 bases and J by 2 bases, leaving 11 bases between them.

The CDR3: CASSLNPTGGETQYF. CDR3 sequence (DNA): TGCGCCAGCAGCTTGAATCCGACAGGGGGCGAGACCCAGTACTTC. V usage is TRBV5-1 and J usage is TRBJ2-5; 10 bases are a match to TRBD1. The germline V gene has CDR1 SGHRS and CDR2 YFSETQ. The V and J ends lost 1 base and 5 bases, in that order; junction bases with no gene match: 5. CDR3 size: 15 residues.

This clonotype was observed a few times. In nucleotides, the CDR3 is TGTGCCATCAGTGCGACTCGAGGGCTGTTTTTT. This codes for CAISATRGLFF. The J gene is TRBJ2-2, the V gene TRBV10-3; D is unresolved. Deletions cut 4 bases from V and 13 bases from J, with 10 bases between. Looked up from germline, CDR1 is ENHRY and CDR2 is SYGVKD. The CDR3 has 11 amino acids.